Sequencing of this T cell receptor beta chain was carried out in a study of neoadjuvant anti-PD-1 for oral cavity cancer. Time point in this sample: after neoadjuvant nivolumab, at surgical resection. No culture or expansion preceded analysis of these blood cells. The CDR3 spans 12 residues. With 10 bases removed from V and 1 base from J, the gap between germline ends came to 8 bases. Method: immunoSEQ multiplex PCR; TCRdb's copy keeps in-frame clones and lacks some. The top ten clones hold more than 2% of a sample with 15,000 or so clones, more than 70% of them seen once. This clone occurred a few times.

The rearrangement uses TRBV23-1 and TRBJ1-3, with TRBD1 as a possible D gene (5 bases). TRBV23-1 is identified as an open reading frame with a role that is uncertain. This specimen consisted of PBMCs, obtained after nivolumab (anti-PD-1) treatment. The TCR originated in a person aged 35-79 years with oral cavity squamous cell carcinoma. The CDR3, as DNA: TGCGCCAAAGAGGGGTCTGGAAACACCATATATTTT. Amino acid sequence: CAKEGSGNTIYF.